This T cell receptor (beta chain) was documented in a study of shared clonotypes between healthy human individuals. Study outcomes and limitations: It was only blood that was sampled, and tissue repertoires likely differ. Rarefaction exposed incomplete sorted-subset sequencing despite large depth.

Of note for this clone: The antigen remains undetermined.

Method: immunoSEQ multiplex PCR; TCRdb's copy keeps in-frame clones and lacks some. The sample contains 1.6 million or so clones, roughly 95% of which appear only once. Trimming left V 8 bases short and J 1 base short, with 8 bases between. Germline V CDR1 and CDR2: MNHEY, SMNVEV (reference sequence). The CDR3 is 13 amino acids. The source of this sequence is a man aged 25-45 years in good health. This chain uses TRBV27 with TRBJ2-2, with D perhaps TRBD1 (5 bases). Specimen: naive CD4+ T cells sorted from blood. Subset: CD45RA+ positively selected. CDR3 nucleotides: TGTGCCAGCCTCGGACAGAACACCGGGGAGCTGTTTTTT. Translating gives CASLGQNTGELFF.